The 7 T cell receptor beta chains in this list originate from one sample, sequenced in a study of vaccination and CD4 T cells after COVID-19. Treatment defined: roughly ten-day PBMC culture with coronavirus spike peptide pools or control peptides (ViraFEST assay). Unexposed donor CD4+ T cells predated the COVID-19 pandemic, collected 2011-2018. Oncomine TCR Beta short-read sequencing was applied to DNA from cultured CD4+ T cells. TCRdb processed the PCR reads anew with MiXCR; each CDR3 protein has one entry. Among some 9,700 distinct CDR3 sequences listed, 60% to 75% were seen once. No antigen has been identified for these receptors. Sequencing was performed on CD4+ T cells from blood, cultured in vitro. The receptors shown here come from a human donor in good health.

The CDR3 DNA sequence: TGTGCCACCAGCACCGACCGGGACATTTCCACAGATACGCAGTATTTT. It yields the protein CATSTDRDISTDTQYF. The rearrangement joins TRBV15 to TRBJ2-3; tentative D call: TRBD1 (6 bases). The CDR3 runs 16 residues. Germline V gene data show CDR1 as LNHNV and CDR2 as YYDKDF (reference sequence). V lost 4 bases and J 2 bases, leaving 16 bases between the germline ends.

The gene calls are TRBV20-1 and TRBJ2-7; 10 bases align to TRBD2. The CDR3 runs 14 residues. Trimming took 1 base from V and 4 from J; bases not matched to a gene: 4. Germline lookup yields CDR1 DFQATT and CDR2 SNEGSKA (reference sequence). In DNA form, the CDR3 reads TGCAGTGCTAGAGGGCGTAGCGGGAGGTACGAGCAGTACTTC. It is translated as CSARGRSGRYEQYF.

The gene calls are TRBV6-1 and TRBJ2-1; a possible D gene is TRBD1 (6 bases). In germline, CDR1 is MNHNS, CDR2 SASEGT. V lost 4 bases and J 0 bases, leaving 7 bases between the germline ends. The CDR3 contains 14 residues. The CDR3 is CASSGTVSYNEQFF. The DNA of the CDR3 is TGTGCCAGCAGTGGGACAGTCTCCTACAATGAGCAGTTCTTC.

This clonotype has a single count. The CDR3 DNA reads as TGTGCCAGCAGTTTCGCGCTTACCTACGAGCAGTACTTC. Translating it yields CASSFALTYEQYF. The chain couples TRBV28 to TRBJ2-7; D gene ambiguous. Germline assignment: CDR1 MDHEN and CDR2 SYDVKM. V was trimmed by 3 bases and J by 2 bases, leaving 8 bases between them. The CDR3 totals 13 residues.

This clonotype was recorded a few times. The chain joins TRBV19 to TRBJ1-3; D is unresolved. Per germline, CDR1 LNHDA and CDR2 SQIVND (reference sequence). The CDR3 length is 13 residues. V was cut by 7 bases and J by 3 bases, with 10 bases left in between. CDR3 DNA: TGTGCCAGTACCGACTTCCATGGAAACACCATATATTTT. It yields the protein CASTDFHGNTIYF. Full variable domain (missing parts from reference TRBV19 and TRBJ1-3): DGGITQSPKYLFRKEGQNVTLSCEQNLNHDAMYWYRQDPGQGLRLIYYSQIVNDFQKGDIAEGYSVSREKKESFPLTVTSAQKNPTAFYLCASTDFHGNTIYFGEGSWLTVV.

J is TRBJ2-5 and V is TRBV7-6; weak D call: TRBD1 (5 bases). The CDR3 length is 15 residues. V lost 1 base and J lost 2, with 11 bases in between. From germline, CDR1 is SGHVS and CDR2 FNYEAQ. Written as DNA, the CDR3 is TGTGCCAGCAGCTTAGGGGCAGGGTATCAAGAGACCCAGTACTTC. Translation gives CASSLGAGYQETQYF.

The gene calls are TRBV6-1 and TRBJ2-2, with D perhaps assigned TRBD1 or TRBD2 (5 bases each). Per the germline V gene, CDR1 is MNHNS and CDR2 is SASEGT. The CDR3 runs 14 residues. Between the trimmed V and J ends, which lost 6 bases and 5 bases, there was a span of 13 bases. CDR3 region: CASSRDTGTGELFF. Here the CDR3 DNA reads TGTGCCAGCAGCCGGGATACAGGAACCGGGGAGCTGTTTTTT.